A selection of T cell receptor beta chains follows, all from one sample in a study of chemoradiotherapy in HPV16-positive cancers. Assay used: immunoSEQ multiplex PCR; TCRdb lists only in-frame clones, some missing. The data show about 23,000 clones, with more than 85% seen just once and 4.5% held by the top ten. Sequenced here: blood, sampled from a patient who underwent chemoradiotherapy. The receptors here all came from a human donor with HPV-associated anogenital cancer. Both conserved end residues are part of each CDR3. Each record gives: J gene, D gene, V gene, CDR3 protein. The D gene is left open where the match is weak.

>TRBJ1-1|.|TRBV10-2
CASSEPREQQAFF
>TRBJ1-5|.|TRBV11-2
CASSPLRGHTNQPQHF
>TRBJ1-4|.|TRBV6-1
CASSEMAATNEKLFF
>TRBJ1-1|.|TRBV19
CASSTPQNTEAFF
>TRBJ1-6|.|TRBV7-3
CASSLEGGNSPLHF
>TRBJ2-7|.|TRBV27
CASSSTSGPREQYF
>TRBJ2-5|.|TRBV5-3
CARSMEGDSPSLPKGTQYF
>TRBJ1-4|.|TRBV30
CALVGSNEKLFF
>TRBJ2-5|.|TRBV6-5
CATTGQETQYF
>TRBJ2-7|.|TRBV7-2
CASSLVGGPGEQYF
>TRBJ2-7|.|TRBV12-5
CASGPHTSYEQYF
>TRBJ1-2|.|TRBV25-1
CASSNGGVLRYTF
>TRBJ2-1|TRBD2|TRBV4-1
CASSQFGREGLGEQFF
>TRBJ1-2|.|TRBV10-1
CASSGQLGYGYTF
>TRBJ2-1|.|TRBV7-3
CASSLDSAYNSEQFF
>TRBJ1-5|.|TRBV7-8
CASSLKDSNQPQHF
>TRBJ1-1|TRBD1|TRBV11-2
CASSLDYYGTGIGGTEAFF
>TRBJ2-1|TRBD1|TRBV10-2
CAGAHRDRGLNEQFF
>TRBJ1-2|TRBD1|TRBV7-9
CASSLDLGTGTGYTF
>TRBJ2-3|.|TRBV9
CASGGSGTDTQYF
>TRBJ2-3|TRBD2|TRBV5-1
CASRPRGGPGADTQYF
>TRBJ2-7|.|TRBV23-1
CATAWVSYEQYF
>TRBJ2-2|TRBD1|TRBV19
CASRNGQGENTGELFF
>TRBJ2-2|.|TRBV2
CASRTSAANTGELFF
>TRBJ1-1|.|TRBV4-3
CASSRERMRATEAFF
>TRBJ1-2|.|TRBV2
CASSEVRTVYGYTF
>TRBJ1-1|.|TRBV5-4
CASSLLGGNTEAFF
>TRBJ2-7|.|TRBV11-2
CASSLEPSITYEQYF
>TRBJ2-7|TRBD2|TRBV7-9
CASSPGAGVNHEQYF
>TRBJ1-4|.|TRBV5-6
CASSLPGGSDEKLFF
>TRBJ1-2|.|TRBV9
CASSVGVSTYGYTF
>TRBJ1-3|TRBD1|TRBV6-5
CASSYDRAGNTIYF
>TRBJ2-5|.|TRBV4-1
CASSQDPRPGLTQYF
>TRBJ2-1|TRBD2|TRBV7-2
CASSLRGTSGSGEQFF
>TRBJ1-1|.|TRBV7-6
CASSLGGLFEAFF
>TRBJ1-1|.|TRBV10-3
CAISEGQAITEAFF
>TRBJ2-1|.|TRBV4-3
CASSQDPGKRRFF
>TRBJ2-2|TRBD2|TRBV6-4
CASSPTGGTGELFF
>TRBJ2-5|.|TRBV7-8
CASSTLGLPYQETQYF
>TRBJ2-7|.|TRBV7-9
CASSHPGLQYF
>TRBJ2-7|.|TRBV5-1
CASSLQGGDEQYF
>TRBJ1-5|.|TRBV2
CASSADRNQPQHF
>TRBJ2-5|TRBD2|TRBV7-2
CASSLIPPSGVLQETQYF
>TRBJ1-2|.|TRBV7-8
CASSHIQPGTNPSYTF
>TRBJ1-2|.|TRBV9
CASSSSPETLNYGYTF
>TRBJ1-5|TRBD1|TRBV19
CASSDGQGRNQPQHF
>TRBJ2-2|TRBD1|TRBV5-1
CASSWTGESLTGELFF
>TRBJ1-5|.|TRBV6-1
CASSPRGGEPQHF
>TRBJ2-7|TRBD1|TRBV4-3
CASSQDRGQGAEQYF